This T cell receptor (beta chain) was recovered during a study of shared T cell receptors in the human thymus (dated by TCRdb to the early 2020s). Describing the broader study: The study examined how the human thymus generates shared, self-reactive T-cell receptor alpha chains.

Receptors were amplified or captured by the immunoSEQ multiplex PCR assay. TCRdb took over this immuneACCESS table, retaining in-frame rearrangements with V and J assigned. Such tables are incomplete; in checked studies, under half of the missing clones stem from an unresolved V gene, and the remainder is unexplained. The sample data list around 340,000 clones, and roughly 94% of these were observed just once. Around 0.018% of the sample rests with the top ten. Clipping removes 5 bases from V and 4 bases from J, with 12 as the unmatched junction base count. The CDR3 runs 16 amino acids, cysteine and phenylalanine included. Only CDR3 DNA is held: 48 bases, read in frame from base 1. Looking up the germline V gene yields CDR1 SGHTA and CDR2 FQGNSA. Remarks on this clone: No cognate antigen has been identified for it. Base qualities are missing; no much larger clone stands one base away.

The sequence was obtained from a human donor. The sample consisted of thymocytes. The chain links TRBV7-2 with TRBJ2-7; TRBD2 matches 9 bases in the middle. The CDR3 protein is CASSLAAGGNVYEQYF. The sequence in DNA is TGTGCCAGCAGCCTTGCGGCGGGGGGGAACGTGTACGAGCAGTACTTC.